The 29 T cell receptor beta chains below all came from one sample that was sequenced in a study of blood T cell repertoires in COVID-19. This table comes from immunoSEQ multiplex PCR, and its TCRdb copy is limited to in-frame clones, with some not included. The sample records about 210,000 clones, 80% being singletons. Sequences were obtained from peripheral blood. Receptors originate from a man in his 60s with acute or convalescent COVID-19.

Sample share makes this clone medium-sized (0.01 to 0.1%). The chain joins TRBV7-3 to TRBJ2-2; 9 positions match TRBD2. The V and J ends lost 7 bases and 0 bases, in that order; junction bases with no gene match: 6. CDR3 length: 16 residues. CDR1 is SGHTA, CDR2 FQGTGA, per germline. CDR3 DNA sequence: TGTGCCAGCACCCCACTAGCGGGTGCGAACACCGGGGAGCTGTTTTTT. It yields the protein CASTPLAGANTGELFF. Drawing the rest from reference TRBV7-3 and TRBJ2-2, the complete variable domain is GAGVSQTPSNKVTEKGKYVELRCDPISGHTALYWYRQSLGQGPEFLIYFQGTGAADDSGLPNDRFFAVRPEGSVSTLKIQRTERGDSAVYLCASTPLAGANTGELFFGEGSRLTVL.

This clone turned up a few times. The rearrangement joins TRBV15 to TRBJ1-1; D unclear. CDR3 length equals 15 residues. V shed 0 bases and J shed 2 bases, with 10 bases lying between them. Germline values: CDR1 LNHNV, CDR2 YYDKDF (reference sequence). The CDR3, as DNA: TGTGCCACCAGCAGAGATATCGAGAAAAACACTGAAGCTTTCTTT. Translated: CATSRDIEKNTEAFF.

This clone was recorded a few times. The chain combines TRBV19 with TRBJ1-5, with 7 bases that match TRBD1. Germline V lookup: CDR1 LNHDA, CDR2 SQIVND (reference sequence). The CDR3 extends over 15 amino acids. V shed 5 bases and J 2 bases; nucleotides not matched to a gene: 6. The CDR3 bases are TGTGCCAGTAGTTCTACGACAGGGCGCAATCAGCCCCAGCATTTT. Its translation is CASSSTTGRNQPQHF.

The chain is built from TRBV4-2 and TRBJ2-3; a weak D match, TRBD2 (6 bases). This CDR3 contains 14 residues. V lost 3 bases and J 5 bases, leaving 12 bases between the germline ends. CDR1 is LGHNA, CDR2 YNFKEQ, per germline. The CDR3 DNA is TGTGCCAGCAGCCAGGAGCGGGCAGGAGATACGCAGTATTTT. Protein product: CASSQERAGDTQYF.

This chain connects TRBV6-6 to TRBJ1-1, with 9 bases matching TRBD1. The V gene end was trimmed by 6 bases and the J gene end by 10 bases; junction bases not matched to a gene: 9. CDR3 length: 13 residues. The germline gives CDR1 MNHNY, CDR2 SVGAGI (reference sequence). In DNA, the CDR3 is TGTGCCAGCAGCCCCGACAGGGGGGAGGGAGCTTTCTTT. It codes for CASSPDRGEGAFF.

The chain is built from TRBV9 and TRBJ2-1, with 13 nucleotides matching TRBD2. The CDR3 covers 15 residues. Losses at the gene ends were 1 base for V and 10 bases for J; bases not matched to a gene: 5. Germline CDR1 reads SGDLS; CDR2 reads YYNGEE. CDR3 sequence (DNA): TGTGCCAGCAGCGTACTCGGGACTAGCGGGGCCGAGCAGTTCTTC. Translating it yields CASSVLGTSGAEQFF.

This clone has just a few counts. The chain uses TRBV6-1 and TRBJ2-7; 12 bases align to TRBD2. The CDR3 is 15 amino acids. CDR1 and CDR2 from the germline V gene are MNHNS and SASEGT. The trim removed 3 bases at V and 1 base at J, leaving 1 base unmatched. This CDR3 reads CASSETSGRSYEQYF. CDR3 DNA sequence: TGTGCCAGCAGTGAGACTAGCGGGAGATCCTACGAGCAGTACTTC.

This chain uses TRBV5-1 with TRBJ1-5; TRBD1 agrees at 9 bases. The germline V gene encodes CDR1 SGHRS and CDR2 YFSETQ. The CDR3 has 15 residues. With V trimmed by 0 bases and J by 5 bases, 3 bases remained unmatched. The CDR3 nucleotides read TGCGCCAGCAGCTTGGGGGGACAGGGCGATCAGCCCCAGCATTTT. Amino acids: CASSLGGQGDQPQHF.

The V gene is TRBV5-7, the J gene TRBJ1-5; 8 bases agree with TRBD1. TRBV5-7 carries the ORF label, with uncertain function. This CDR3 is 18 amino acids long. V lost 1 base and J lost 0; bases outside the gene matches: 9. CDR3 residues: CASSLKGSQGDSNQPQHF. The CDR3 DNA sequence: TGTGCCAGCAGCTTGAAGGGCTCACAGGGGGATAGCAATCAGCCCCAGCATTTT.

The gene calls are TRBV7-9 and TRBJ1-5; D is uncertain. The CDR3 runs to 16 residues. Trimming removed 1 base at V and 0 bases at J, with 10 bases between. Germline lookup yields CDR1 SEHNR and CDR2 FQNEAQ (reference sequence). Here the CDR3 DNA reads TGTGCCAGCAGCTTAGAGGGAGGCCTTAGCAATCAGCCCCAGCATTTT. This encodes CASSLEGGLSNQPQHF. The entire variable domain, with the rest obtained from reference TRBV7-9 and TRBJ1-5, is as follows: DTGVSQNPRHKITKRGQNVTFRCDPISEHNRLYWYRQTLGQGPEFLTYFQNEAQLEKSRLLSDRFSAERPKGSFSTLEIQRTEQGDSAMYLCASSLEGGLSNQPQHFGDGTRLSIL.

The chain recombines TRBV5-1 with TRBJ1-1, with 8 bases fitting TRBD1. The CDR3 length is 17 residues. Germline CDR1 is SGHRS and CDR2 is YFSETQ. V gave up 4 bases and J gave up 7 bases; unmatched junction bases: 18. CDR3 DNA: TGCGCCAGCAGCCTACGGACAGGGTCAGTTTTACTACTTGAAGCTTTCTTT. It yields the protein CASSLRTGSVLLLEAFF.

V gene TRBV10-1 combines with J gene TRBJ2-7, with 8 bases identical to TRBD2. The CDR3 is 13 residues long. The trim removed 0 bases at V and 6 bases at J, leaving 1 base unmatched. The germline V gene has CDR1 WNHNN and CDR2 SYGVQD (reference sequence). The CDR3 nucleotides read TGCGCCAGCAGTGAGTCCCTAGCGGGCGAGCAGTACTTC. This gives the protein CASSESLAGEQYF.

This chain links TRBV5-1 with TRBJ2-1, with D possibly matching TRBD2 (7 bases). From germline, CDR1 is SGHRS and CDR2 YFSETQ. Trimming stripped 1 base from V and 2 bases from J, with 10 bases between. The CDR3 has 15 residues. CDR3 sequence (DNA): TGCGCCAGCAGCTTGTTGGGGGGGCCCTACAATGAGCAGTTCTTC. Amino acid sequence: CASSLLGGPYNEQFF.

The CDR3: CSASNYHNEQFF. For the CDR3, the DNA is TGCAGTGCTAGTAACTACCACAATGAGCAGTTCTTC. The V call is TRBV20-1, the J call TRBJ2-1; D uncertain. Germline V gene sequence: CDR1 DFQATT, CDR2 SNEGSKA (reference sequence). V lost 3 bases and J 5 bases, leaving 8 bases between the germline ends. There are 12 residues in the CDR3.

CDR3 bases: TGTGCCAGCAGTAAACAGGGCTATGAGCAGTTCTTC. It yields the protein CASSKQGYEQFF. This rearrangement joins TRBV12-3 or TRBV12-4 to TRBJ2-1; TRBD1 might be the D (6 bases). This CDR3 region has 12 residues. V was clipped by 5 bases and J by 8 bases, with 10 bases between them.

As for this clone: The junction and the germline gene differ at one end; a read error may be behind it. This chain connects TRBV7-7 to TRBJ2-7; the match to TRBD2 covers 8 bases. This CDR3 spans 14 amino acids. Looked up from germline, CDR1 is SSHAT and CDR2 is FNYEAQ (reference sequence). The CDR3 loop is CASSATAGLGEQYF. CDR3 sequence (DNA): TGTGCTAGCAGCGCTACCGCGGGACTAGGCGAGCAGTACTTC.

The chain employs TRBV6-2 or TRBV6-3 and TRBJ2-3, with 10 bases identical to TRBD2. Germline V gives CDR1 MNHEY, CDR2 SVGEGT. Unmatched junction bases numbered 19, after V lost 2 bases and J lost 2 bases. The CDR3 runs to 21 residues. The CDR3 region is CASSYTGLADYPRPLTDTQYF. The CDR3 DNA is TGTGCCAGCAGTTACACCGGACTAGCGGATTACCCTAGACCTCTCACAGATACGCAGTATTTT.

The J gene is TRBJ2-3, the V gene TRBV28; 8 bases are a match to TRBD2. V dropped 4 bases and J dropped 5; count of bases not matched to a gene: 14. Germline CDR1 reads MDHEN; CDR2 reads SYDVKM. The CDR3 is 17 amino acids. The CDR3 DNA sequence: TGTGCCAGCAGTTCCCTCGGGGTTAATAGCGGGATAGATACGCAGTATTTT. This sequence encodes CASSSLGVNSGIDTQYF.

The chain has TRBV11-2 and TRBJ2-7, with D maybe TRBD1 (6 bases). Germline-derived CDR1 and CDR2 are SGHAT and FQNNGV. The V and J ends lost 5 bases and 3 bases respectively, with 8 bases between them. This CDR3 region has 12 residues. The CDR3 DNA reads as TGTGCCAGCAGCAAACAGGGCTACGAGCAGTACTTC. Amino acids: CASSKQGYEQYF.

V gene TRBV9 combines with J gene TRBJ1-5; D might be TRBD1 (5 bases). This CDR3 is built from 15 residues. Germline V gene data show CDR1 as SGDLS and CDR2 as YYNGEE. The V and J ends lost 0 bases and 1 base respectively, with 8 bases between them. CDR3 bases: TGTGCCAGCAGCGTAGATGGACAAAGCAATCAGCCCCAGCATTTT. The encoded protein is CASSVDGQSNQPQHF.

The chain couples TRBV2 to TRBJ2-4, with 9 nucleotides matching TRBD1. The length of the CDR3 is 15 residues. CDR1 is SNHLY, CDR2 FYNNEI, per germline. The V and J ends lost 6 bases and 4 bases, in that order; junction bases with no gene match: 7. The CDR3 nucleotides read TGTGCCAGCAGCGCCTCCGGGACAGGGAAAAACATTCAGTACTTC. Its protein product is CASSASGTGKNIQYF. The complete variable domain, with remaining parts taken from reference TRBV2 and TRBJ2-4, reads EPEVTQTPSHQVTQMGQEVILRCVPISNHLYFYWYRQILGQKVEFLVSFYNNEISEKSEIFDDQFSVERPDGSNFTLKIRSTKLEDSAMYFCASSASGTGKNIQYFGAGTRLSVL.

The rearrangement uses TRBV7-3 and TRBJ2-1, with 14 bases lining up with TRBD2. Germline CDR1 reads SGHTA; CDR2 reads FQGTGA. This CDR3 spans 19 amino acids. The ends lost 5 bases at V and 8 bases at J; junction bases unmatched: 17. CDR3 residues: CASSPVSTSGRARGDEQFF. CDR3 in DNA: TGTGCCAGCAGCCCAGTATCGACTAGCGGGAGGGCCAGGGGAGATGAGCAGTTCTTC. Complete variable domain (other parts from reference TRBV7-3 and TRBJ2-1): GAGVSQTPSNKVTEKGKYVELRCDPISGHTALYWYRQSLGQGPEFLIYFQGTGAADDSGLPNDRFFAVRPEGSVSTLKIQRTERGDSAVYLCASSPVSTSGRARGDEQFFGPGTRLTVL.

J is TRBJ1-6 and V is TRBV19; D is possibly TRBD1 (5 bases). The germline V gene encodes CDR1 LNHDA and CDR2 SQIVND (reference sequence). The germline V and J ends were trimmed by 1 base and 9 bases, with 13 bases remaining between them. This CDR3 is 15 amino acids long. CDR3 DNA: TGTGCCAGTAGTATAGGCGGCAGGGTCAGTTCACCCCTCCACTTT. As protein: CASSIGGRVSSPLHF. Full variable domain (missing parts from reference TRBV19 and TRBJ1-6): DGGITQSPKYLFRKEGQNVTLSCEQNLNHDAMYWYRQDPGQGLRLIYYSQIVNDFQKGDIAEGYSVSREKKESFPLTVTSAQKNPTAFYLCASSIGGRVSSPLHFGNGTRLTVT.

The rearrangement links TRBV4-3 to TRBJ2-4; D is ambiguous. This CDR3 has 15 amino acids. Germline-derived CDR1 and CDR2 are LGHNA and YSLEER. Between the trimmed V and J ends, which lost 1 base and 0 bases, there was a span of 7 bases. CDR3 protein: CASSQGLLAKNIQYF. In nucleotides, the CDR3 is TGCGCCAGCAGCCAAGGACTGTTAGCCAAAAACATTCAGTACTTC.

The chain has TRBV6-5 and TRBJ1-1; the D is unclear. This CDR3 has 12 residues. V was pared by 11 bases and J by 6 bases, with 16 bases between. Per the germline V gene, CDR1 is MNHEY and CDR2 is SVGAGI. The CDR3 nucleotides read TGTGCCTCACGGACGGGGTGGGCTGAAGCTTTCTTT. Protein: CASRTGWAEAFF.

The V and J genes are TRBV27 and TRBJ1-1; a weak D match, TRBD1 (5 bases). The CDR3 has 12 residues. V was cut by 6 bases and J by 0 bases, with 5 bases left in between. The germline CDR1 and CDR2 sequences are MNHEY and SMNVEV (reference sequence). CDR3 coding DNA: TGTGCCAGCAGGACAGTGAACACTGAAGCTTTCTTT. It yields the protein CASRTVNTEAFF.

The genes are TRBV6-5 and TRBJ1-2; 7 bases map to TRBD1. This CDR3 comprises 16 residues. CDR1 is MNHEY and CDR2 is SVGAGI in the germline V gene. V dropped 4 bases and J dropped 4; count of bases not matched to a gene: 12. The CDR3 region has the DNA TGTGCCAGCAGTTCCGGAGGACAGGACGGTCGCTATGGCTACACCTTC. Its translation: CASSSGGQDGRYGYTF.

This sequence joins TRBV7-2 and TRBJ2-2; perhaps TRBD1 as D (6 bases). The CDR3 runs 15 residues. CDR1 and CDR2 from the germline V gene are SGHTA and FQGNSA. Trimming cost V 0 bases and J 4 bases, with 9 bases left between them. The CDR3 here is CASSLAPRGTGELFF. CDR3 DNA: TGTGCCAGCAGCTTAGCACCCAGGGGCACCGGGGAGCTGTTTTTT.

V is TRBV28 and J is TRBJ1-2; 7 bases align to TRBD1. Germline CDR1 MDHEN, CDR2 SYDVKM. V was pared by 4 bases and J by 7 bases, with 12 bases of the junction left unmatched. The CDR3 totals 15 residues. The CDR3 coding sequence is TGTGCCAGCAGTTCTACCGGGACAGCAAACCTTGGCTACACCTTC. Translated, it gives CASSSTGTANLGYTF.